The source of this TCR beta chain is a study of cytomegalovirus exposure and HLA in healthy donors. Study findings and constraints: Overall, roughly 150 TCR beta chains were annotated as cytomegalovirus-associated. Cytomegalovirus status was reportedly diagnosed by the classifier with high sensitivity and specificity.

In the PCR, 60 Vbeta and 13 Jbeta primers were used. Per the authors' pipeline: Unique TCR beta chains totaled roughly 80 million in a later count, with roughly 10 million of them shared. Some clones are missing from TCRdb's copy, which holds only in-frame ones; the method was immunoSEQ multiplex PCR. Clonal size and the V and J genes are those of that table, whereas D and trimming came from the DNA. Among 80,000 to 100,000 clones listed, about 78% were seen once. Trimming left V 8 bases short and J 3 bases short, with 10 bases between. Germline V gene sequence: CDR1 LNHDA, CDR2 SQIVND (reference sequence). CDR3 length equals 12 residues. As regards this clone: What it binds is unknown.

The source of this sequence is a man aged 40-55 years in good health and CMV-seronegative. The chain carries TRBV19 and TRBJ1-2, with a weak D call TRBD1 (6 bases). Sequencing was performed on PBMCs. The CDR3 sequence: CASRTDDYGYTF. CDR3 nucleotides: TGTGCCAGTCGGACAGACGACTATGGCTACACCTTC.